A single sample gave rise to the 28 T cell receptor beta chains below, sequenced in a study of vaccination and CD4 T cells after COVID-19. Their cognate antigens are unknown. CD4+ T cells that had been cultured provided DNA sequenced with the Oncomine TCR Beta short-read assay. MiXCR was run by TCRdb on the PCR reads, yielding one entry per CDR3 protein. The table shows roughly 11,000 distinct CDR3 sequences, with about 38% occurring only once. Treatment noted: roughly 11-day PBMC culture with coronavirus spike peptide pools or control peptides (ViraFEST assay). Sequenced sample: CD4+ T cells from blood, cultured in vitro. These receptor sequences come from a human donor who had recovered from COVID-19.

The genes are TRBV20-1 and TRBJ1-4, with D uncertain. The CDR3 is 13 residues long. Trimming shortened V by 5 bases and J by 7 bases, and 14 bases separated the two germline ends. CDR1 and CDR2 (germline): DFQATT, SNEGSKA (reference sequence). Here the CDR3 reads CSASGNGVEKLFF. The CDR3 coding sequence is TGCAGTGCTTCCGGGAATGGGGTTGAAAAACTGTTTTTT.

This clonotype was observed a handful of times. The genes are TRBV12-3 or TRBV12-4 and TRBJ2-5, with TRBD2 matching over 15 bases. Trimming cost V 4 bases and J 5 bases; bases outside gene matches: 5. This CDR3 has 16 amino acids. This CDR3 reads CASSSSGTSGGETQYF. CDR3 in DNA: TGTGCCAGCAGTTCATCCGGGACTAGCGGGGGGGAGACCCAGTACTTC.

This clonotype was counted between two and nine times. The V gene is TRBV6-4, the J gene TRBJ2-3; D gene uncertain. The CDR3 sequence is 13 residues long. Germline CDR1 and CDR2: MRHNA and SNTAGT. The ends were cut back, 2 bases at V and 1 base at J, with 4 bases in the middle. The CDR3 region is CASSDGGTDTQYF. The CDR3 coding sequence is TGTGCCAGCAGTGACGGGGGCACAGATACGCAGTATTTT.

This clonotype came up a few times. The chain links TRBV6-2 or TRBV6-3 to TRBJ1-5; D possibly corresponds to TRBD1 (5 bases). The V gene lost 2 bases and the J gene lost 1 base, with 9 bases spanning the gap. This CDR3 is built from 15 residues. CDR1 and CDR2 (germline): MNHEY, SVGEGT. The chain's CDR3 is CASSYPGASNQPQHF. Here the CDR3 DNA reads TGTGCCAGCAGTTACCCCGGGGCCAGCAATCAGCCCCAGCATTTT.

This rearrangement joins TRBV7-9 to TRBJ2-2; maybe TRBD1 (5 bases). The germline V and J ends were trimmed by 4 bases and 4 bases, with 13 bases remaining between them. Germline assignment: CDR1 SEHNR and CDR2 FQNEAQ (reference sequence). CDR3 length equals 15 residues. Here the CDR3 DNA reads TGTGCCAGCAGCTCCCCGGAAAGGGGCACCGGGGAGCTGTTTTTT. Its translation is CASSSPERGTGELFF.

The chain carries TRBV7-9 and TRBJ1-2; D is unclear. There are 12 residues in the CDR3. Germline assignment: CDR1 SEHNR and CDR2 FQNEAQ (reference sequence). V was cut by 2 bases and J by 8 bases, with 9 bases left in between. The CDR3 spells CASSLPLRGYTF. CDR3 coding DNA: TGTGCCAGCAGCTTACCACTTCGAGGCTACACCTTC. Using reference TRBV7-9 and TRBJ1-2 for the parts outside the CDR3, the full variable domain is DTGVSQNPRHKITKRGQNVTFRCDPISEHNRLYWYRQTLGQGPEFLTYFQNEAQLEKSRLLSDRFSAERPKGSFSTLEIQRTEQGDSAMYLCASSLPLRGYTFGSGTRLTVV.

The V call is TRBV7-9, the J call TRBJ2-7, with a tentative D call TRBD1 (6 bases). Trimming took 4 bases from V and 3 from J, leaving 10 bases between them. The germline CDR1 and CDR2 sequences are SEHNR and FQNEAQ (reference sequence). There are 13 residues in the CDR3. CDR3 bases: TGTGCCAGCAGCTCGTACAGGGACTACGAGCAGTACTTC. Amino acids: CASSSYRDYEQYF.

On this clonotype: Sequence at one end of the junction differs from germline and may be a read error. The CDR3 nucleotides read TGTGCTAGCAGCTCCGGGGTTACCCCTTACAATGAGCAGTTCTTC. Residues: CASSSGVTPYNEQFF. V usage is TRBV7-7 and J usage is TRBJ2-1, with a weak D call TRBD2 (5 bases). The CDR3 has 15 amino acids. CDR1 and CDR2 from the germline V gene are SSHAT and FNYEAQ (reference sequence). The whole variable domain, remainder taken from reference TRBV7-7 and TRBJ2-1, is GAGVSQSPRYKVTKRGQDVTLRCDPISSHATLYWYQQALGQGPEFLTYFNYEAQPDKSGLPSDRFSAERPEGSISTLTIQRTEQRDSAMYRCASSSGVTPYNEQFFGPGTRLTVL.

The chain couples TRBV19 to TRBJ2-7, with a possible D match to TRBD1 (6 bases). Germline CDR1 LNHDA, CDR2 SQIVND (reference sequence). V lost 5 bases and J 2 bases, leaving 13 bases between the germline ends. The CDR3 runs to 14 residues. CDR3 region: CASSSHRDPYEQYF. For the CDR3, the DNA is TGTGCCAGTAGTTCCCACAGGGATCCCTACGAGCAGTACTTC.

The chain combines TRBV5-1 with TRBJ2-2; maybe TRBD2 (6 bases). Trimming shortened V by 5 bases and J by 3 bases, and 14 bases separated the two germline ends. The CDR3 consists of 15 residues. The germline CDR1 and CDR2 sequences are SGHRS and YFSETQ. Here the CDR3 reads CASRTGAGDTGELFF. CDR3 sequence (DNA): TGCGCCAGCAGGACCGGAGCGGGTGACACCGGGGAGCTGTTTTTT.

The chain recombines TRBV5-4 with TRBJ1-1; 9 bases are a match to TRBD1. The CDR3 has 15 residues. Germline V gene sequence: CDR1 SGHNT, CDR2 YYREEE (reference sequence). V lost 1 base, J lost 1 base, and 2 bases stayed unmatched. The CDR3, as DNA: TGTGCCAGCAGCTTGCCGGGACAGGGGAACACTGAAGCTTTCTTT. Protein sequence: CASSLPGQGNTEAFF.

The chain has TRBV12-3 or TRBV12-4 and TRBJ1-1; no firm D call. V lost 7 bases, J lost 6 bases, and 12 bases lay in between. This CDR3 is 12 amino acids long. CDR3 bases: TGTGCCAGCATAACCCATGGCTCTGAAGCTTTCTTT. It yields the protein CASITHGSEAFF.

This clonotype turned up a few times. The CDR3 region is CASSLEQGNTEAFF. The CDR3 DNA is TGTGCCAGCAGCTTGGAACAGGGGAACACTGAAGCTTTCTTT. The chain combines TRBV5-4 with TRBJ1-1, with TRBD1 as a possible D gene (6 bases). Trimming shortened V by 0 bases and J by 1 base, and 7 bases separated the two germline ends. Germline assignment: CDR1 SGHNT and CDR2 YYREEE (reference sequence). CDR3 length equals 14 residues.

This chain connects TRBV6-1 to TRBJ2-3; 7 bases are shared with TRBD1. The CDR3 loop spans 14 amino acids. Trimming removed 5 bases from V and 4 bases from J; junction bases left unmatched: 6. Germline-derived CDR1 and CDR2 are MNHNS and SASEGT. CDR3 nucleotide sequence: TGTGCCAGCAGTAGACAGGGTGGGTCAGATACGCAGTATTTT. Translation gives CASSRQGGSDTQYF.

This clonotype was counted between two and nine times. The chain joins TRBV20-1 to TRBJ2-1; TRBD2 agrees at 13 bases. Germline CDR1 is DFQATT and CDR2 is SNEGSKA (reference sequence). The CDR3 spans 19 residues. J gave up 0 bases and V 3 bases, and 11 bases lay outside the gene matches. The CDR3 here is CSASLGTSGTWSSYNEQFF. CDR3 nucleotides: TGCAGTGCTAGTTTGGGGACTAGCGGGACTTGGAGCTCCTACAATGAGCAGTTCTTC.

This clonotype was observed a handful of times. V is TRBV5-4 and J is TRBJ1-2, with 9 positions matching TRBD1. The CDR3 totals 16 residues. The V and J ends lost 6 bases and 4 bases, in that order; junction bases with no gene match: 13. The germline CDR1 and CDR2 sequences are SGHNT and YYREEE (reference sequence). CDR3 DNA sequence: TGTGCCAGCAATCTAGGAAGGGGGACAGGGATCTATGGCTACACCTTC. Encoded protein: CASNLGRGTGIYGYTF.

The gene calls are TRBV11-2 and TRBJ2-7; a possible D gene is TRBD1 (5 bases). Between the trimmed V and J ends, which lost 5 bases and 6 bases, there was a span of 11 bases. CDR1 SGHAT and CDR2 FQNNGV come from the germline V gene. CDR3 length equals 12 residues. The CDR3 loop reads CASSLTALEQYF. CDR3 bases: TGTGCCAGCAGCCTGACAGCCCTCGAGCAGTACTTC.

There are a few counts of this clonotype. J is TRBJ2-3 and V is TRBV7-2, with TRBD2 identical over 11 bases. CDR1 is SGHTA, CDR2 FQGNSA, per germline. V dropped 4 bases and J dropped 3; count of bases not matched to a gene: 6. This CDR3 has 16 amino acids. The CDR3 loop reads CASSYSSGRKTDTQYF. In DNA form, the CDR3 reads TGTGCCAGCAGCTACTCTAGCGGGAGGAAGACAGATACGCAGTATTTT.

The J gene is TRBJ2-6, the V gene TRBV11-1; perhaps TRBD1 as D (6 bases). V was cut by 6 bases and J by 3 bases, with 9 bases left in between. The CDR3 sequence is 14 residues long. Germline-derived CDR1 and CDR2 are SGHAT and FQDESV (reference sequence). CDR3 sequence reads: CASRYRVGANVLTF. CDR3 in DNA: TGTGCCAGCAGATACAGGGTTGGGGCCAACGTCCTGACTTTC. Supplemented by reference TRBV11-1 and TRBJ2-6, the full variable domain reads EAEVAQSPRYKITEKSQAVAFWCDPISGHATLYWYRQILGQGPELLVQFQDESVVDDSQLPKDRFSAERLKGVDSTLKIQPAELGDSAMYLCASRYRVGANVLTFGAGSRLTVL.

The chain employs TRBV5-1 and TRBJ1-2; TRBD1 might be the D (6 bases). The CDR3 is made up of 14 amino acids. V was cut by 4 bases and J by 7 bases, with 17 bases left in between. Germline CDR1 reads SGHRS; CDR2 reads YFSETQ. The CDR3 reads CASSPLGGHRGYTF. The DNA of the CDR3 is TGCGCCAGCAGCCCCCTGGGGGGACACCGTGGCTACACCTTC.

The rearrangement uses TRBV7-9 and TRBJ2-7; 7 bases line up with TRBD1. The junction had 13 bases not matched to a gene; V was cut back by 5 bases and J by 6 bases. The CDR3 has 15 residues. CDR1 and CDR2 (germline): SEHNR, FQNEAQ (reference sequence). For the CDR3, the DNA is TGTGCCAGCAGCCCAATTTCCGGACAGGTGGCCGAGCAGTACTTC. Translating gives CASSPISGQVAEQYF.

This clonotype was detected a few times. This chain joins TRBV7-6 and TRBJ2-5, with D possibly being TRBD1 (8 bases). CDR1 and CDR2 from the germline V gene are SGHVS and FNYEAQ. The CDR3 extends over 18 amino acids. Trimming left V 5 bases short and J 1 base short, with 23 bases between. CDR3 sequence reads: CASSTPRGGRGRQETQYF. CDR3 nucleotide sequence: TGTGCCAGCAGCACTCCCAGGGGGGGCAGGGGGCGCCAAGAGACCCAGTACTTC.

DNA for the CDR3: TGTGCCAGCGAAACGGACACTGAAGCTTTCTTT. Its protein product is CASETDTEAFF. This chain uses TRBV21-1 with TRBJ1-1. TRBV21-1 is listed as a pseudogene. This CDR3 region has 11 residues.

The rearrangement uses TRBV10-2 and TRBJ2-2; possibly TRBD2 for D (6 bases). In germline, CDR1 is WSHSY, CDR2 SAAADI. This CDR3 is built from 18 residues. Deletions cut 4 bases from V and 0 bases from J, with 18 bases between. The CDR3 reads CASSGPSPVAANTGELFF. CDR3 nucleotide sequence: TGCGCCAGCAGTGGACCGAGCCCGGTAGCGGCGAACACCGGGGAGCTGTTTTTT.

Only a few counts were recorded for this clonotype. This rearrangement joins TRBV7-6 to TRBJ2-7; no clear D gene. Trimming took 6 bases from V and 0 from J, leaving 15 bases between them. The germline V gene has CDR1 SGHVS and CDR2 FNYEAQ. This CDR3 has 15 amino acids. CDR3 sequence (DNA): TGTGCCAGCAGTCTTTTCGGCGGAAGCTCCTACGAGCAGTACTTC. Translating gives CASSLFGGSSYEQYF.

Only one count was recorded for this clonotype. V usage is TRBV3-1 and J usage is TRBJ2-1; the D call may be TRBD1 or TRBD2 (6 bases each). Germline CDR1 LGHDT, CDR2 YNNKEL (reference sequence). The CDR3 spans 13 residues. V lost 8 bases and J lost 5, with 13 bases in between. CDR3 DNA sequence: TGTGCCAGCGGGAGGACAGCAGACAATGAGCAGTTCTTC. Its translation is CASGRTADNEQFF.

By share, this clonotype ranks as medium-sized. The genes are TRBV7-2 and TRBJ1-6; tentative D call: TRBD1 (6 bases). Between the trimmed V and J ends, which lost 5 bases and 7 bases, there was a span of 15 bases. The CDR3 has 15 residues. Germline CDR1 SGHTA, CDR2 FQGNSA. The CDR3 spells CASSPAGARNSPLHF. The CDR3 bases are TGTGCCAGCAGCCCCGCGGGGGCGCGAAATTCACCCCTCCACTTT.

The chain uses TRBV20-1 and TRBJ2-7; D uncertain. This CDR3 spans 14 amino acids. CDR1 is DFQATT and CDR2 is SNEGSKA in the germline V gene (reference sequence). The V end was cut by 2 bases, the J end by 2 bases, with 13 bases between. The chain's CDR3 is CSARPLTGPYEQYF. The CDR3 nucleotides read TGCAGTGCTAGACCTCTTACGGGTCCCTACGAGCAGTACTTC.